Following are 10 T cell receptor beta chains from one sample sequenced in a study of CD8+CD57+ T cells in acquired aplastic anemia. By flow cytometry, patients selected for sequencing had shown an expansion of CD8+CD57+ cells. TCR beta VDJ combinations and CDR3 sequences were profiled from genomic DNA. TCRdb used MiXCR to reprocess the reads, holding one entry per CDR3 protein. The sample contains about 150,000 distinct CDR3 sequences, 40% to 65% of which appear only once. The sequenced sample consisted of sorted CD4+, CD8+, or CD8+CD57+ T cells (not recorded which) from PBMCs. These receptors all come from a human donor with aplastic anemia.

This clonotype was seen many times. CDR3 region: CSAREGTTKHF. Here the CDR3 DNA reads TGCAGTGCTAGAGAGGGGACAACGAAGCATTTT. The chain is built from TRBV20-1 and TRBJ1-5, with D maybe TRBD1 (6 bases). Germline V lookup: CDR1 DFQATT, CDR2 SNEGSKA (reference sequence). The CDR3 contains 11 residues. Trimming shortened V by 0 bases and J by 14 bases, and 11 bases separated the two germline ends.

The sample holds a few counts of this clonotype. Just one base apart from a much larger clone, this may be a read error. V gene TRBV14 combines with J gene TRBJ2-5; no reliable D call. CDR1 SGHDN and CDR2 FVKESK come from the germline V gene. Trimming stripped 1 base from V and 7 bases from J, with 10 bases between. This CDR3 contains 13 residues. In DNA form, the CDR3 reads TGTGCCAGCAGCCAAGCGAAGTGGGGGACCCAGTACTTC. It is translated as CASSQAKWGTQYF.

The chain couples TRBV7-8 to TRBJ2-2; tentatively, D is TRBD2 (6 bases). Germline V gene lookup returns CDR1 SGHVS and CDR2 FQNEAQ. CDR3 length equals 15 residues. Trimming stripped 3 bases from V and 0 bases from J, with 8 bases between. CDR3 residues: CASSFRDSNTGELFF. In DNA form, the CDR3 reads TGTGCCAGCAGCTTCCGGGACTCGAACACCGGGGAGCTGTTTTTT.

Here the CDR3 reads CASSPGLGADTQYF. The CDR3 coding sequence is TGTGCCAGCAGCCCGGGACTAGGTGCAGATACGCAGTATTTT. V is TRBV7-2 and J is TRBJ2-3; the match to TRBD2 covers 8 bases. The junction had 5 bases not matched to a gene; V was cut back by 5 bases and J by 4 bases. CDR3 length: 14 residues. Germline V lookup: CDR1 SGHTA, CDR2 FQGNSA.

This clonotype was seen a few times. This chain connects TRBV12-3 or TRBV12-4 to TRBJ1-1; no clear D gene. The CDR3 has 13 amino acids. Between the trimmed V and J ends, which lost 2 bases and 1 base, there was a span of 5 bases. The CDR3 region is CASSLSQNTEAFF. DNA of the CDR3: TGTGCCAGCAGTTTAAGCCAGAACACTGAAGCTTTCTTT.

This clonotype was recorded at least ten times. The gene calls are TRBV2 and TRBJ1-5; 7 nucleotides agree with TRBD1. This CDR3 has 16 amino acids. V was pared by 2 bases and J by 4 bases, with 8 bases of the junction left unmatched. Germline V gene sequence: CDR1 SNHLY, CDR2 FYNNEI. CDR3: CASSEYKAGGNQPQHF. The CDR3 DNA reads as TGTGCCAGCAGTGAATATAAGGCAGGGGGTAATCAGCCCCAGCATTTT. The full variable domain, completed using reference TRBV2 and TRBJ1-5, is EPEVTQTPSHQVTQMGQEVILRCVPISNHLYFYWYRQILGQKVEFLVSFYNNEISEKSEIFDDQFSVERPDGSNFTLKIRSTKLEDSAMYFCASSEYKAGGNQPQHFGDGTRLSIL.

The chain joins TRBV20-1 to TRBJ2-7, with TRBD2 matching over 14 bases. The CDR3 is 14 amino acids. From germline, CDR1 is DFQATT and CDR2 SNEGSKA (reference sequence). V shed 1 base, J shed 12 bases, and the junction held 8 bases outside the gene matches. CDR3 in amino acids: CSARGRLAGGLLYF. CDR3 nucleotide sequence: TGCAGTGCTAGAGGTAGACTAGCGGGGGGGCTATTGTACTTC.

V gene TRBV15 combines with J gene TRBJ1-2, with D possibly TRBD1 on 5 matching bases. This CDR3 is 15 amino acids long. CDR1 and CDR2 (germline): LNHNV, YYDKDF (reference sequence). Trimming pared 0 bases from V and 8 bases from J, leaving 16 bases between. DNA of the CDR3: TGTGCCACCAGCAGAGAGGGAAGCAGGGAGGCCGGCTACACCTTC. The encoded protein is CATSREGSREAGYTF.

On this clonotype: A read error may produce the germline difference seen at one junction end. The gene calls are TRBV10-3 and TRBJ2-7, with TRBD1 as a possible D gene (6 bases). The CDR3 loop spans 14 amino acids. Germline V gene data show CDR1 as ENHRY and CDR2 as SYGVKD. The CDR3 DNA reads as TGTGCCAGCAGCACTACAGGGTTCTCCTATGAGCAGTACTTC. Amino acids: CASSTTGFSYEQYF.

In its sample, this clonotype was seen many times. The CDR3 here is CASSLASTDTQYF. The CDR3 region has the DNA TGTGCCAGCAGCTTAGCAAGCACAGATACGCAGTATTTT. J is TRBJ2-3 and V is TRBV7-9, with D hard to call. V was shortened by 0 bases and J by 0 bases, with 1 base between the two germline ends. Germline CDR1 reads SEHNR; CDR2 reads FQNEAQ (reference sequence). CDR3 length equals 13 residues.